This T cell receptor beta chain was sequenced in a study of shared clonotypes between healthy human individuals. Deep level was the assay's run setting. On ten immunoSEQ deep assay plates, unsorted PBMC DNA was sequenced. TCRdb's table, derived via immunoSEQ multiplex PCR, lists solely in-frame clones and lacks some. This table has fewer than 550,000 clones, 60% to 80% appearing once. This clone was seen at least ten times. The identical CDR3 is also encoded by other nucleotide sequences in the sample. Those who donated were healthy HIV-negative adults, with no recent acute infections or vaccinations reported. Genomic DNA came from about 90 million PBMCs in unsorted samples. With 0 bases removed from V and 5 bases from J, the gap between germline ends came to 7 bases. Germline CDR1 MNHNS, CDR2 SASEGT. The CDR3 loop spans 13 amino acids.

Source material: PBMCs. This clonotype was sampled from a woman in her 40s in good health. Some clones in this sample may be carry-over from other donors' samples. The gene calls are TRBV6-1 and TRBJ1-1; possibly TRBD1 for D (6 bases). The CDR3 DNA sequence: TGTGCCAGCAGTGAAGCGAGGGGGACTGAAGCTTTCTTT. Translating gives CASSEARGTEAFF.